This TCR beta chain emerged from a study of shared clonotypes between healthy human individuals (dated by TCRdb to about 2020). With regard to the full study: Two women and a few men aged 18 to 49 years were included in the cohort. Per donor, three plates each were used for CD4 naive and CD4 memory, two for CD8 naive, and one for CD8 memory. Libraries were prepared and TCR repertoires were sequenced by different laboratories using diverse techniques, in order to increase sequencing depth and limit assay-specific biases. Between about 0.8 and 9.5 billion PBMCs per donor were obtained by leukapheresis. To estimate repertoire size and how much clonotype sharing occurs between individuals, the study deeply sequenced the blood TCR repertoires of 4 to 6 healthy adults.

Study-wide findings and limitations: Naive subsets generally had larger estimated clonotype richness than memory subsets. Based on pairwise subsampling, the degree of clonotype sharing among donors was expected to be affected by sequencing depth. Compared with non-shared clonotypes, the clonotypes found in all four sorted-subset donors had higher generation probabilities. Even with the large sequencing depth, rarefaction of the sorted-subset datasets indicated that sequencing was incomplete. Sharing across a few donors was observed for around 5% of naive CD4, 3% to 4% of naive CD8, about 2.5% of memory CD4, and about 0.4% of memory CD8 clonotypes. Because the study included only a small number of donors, the genetic and exposure-history diversity represented was limited. Only blood was sampled, and tissue TCR repertoires likely differ from those in blood.

Using the deep immunoSEQ assay, multiplex PCR amplified TCR CDR3 regions from genomic DNA. Extracted genomic DNA from each cell subset was distributed evenly across all wells of several immunoSEQ 96-well plates, and each plate was treated as a replicate. Each replicate PCR for sorted subsets received about 220 ng genomic DNA, equal to tens of thousands of T cell genomes. Purified libraries were measured with a Qubit 3.0 fluorometer, size-checked on a Bioanalyzer 2100, and measured again with the KAPA Library Quantification kit. Each immunoSEQ 96-well plate was sequenced on its own single-read 150-cycle Illumina NextSeq 550 flow cell. In the authors' own workflow: Because the immunoSEQ output held only junctional sequences and lacked quality scores, the filtering could not match the filtering applied to full-length reads. Sequences were annotated with PyIR, a Python wrapper for IgBLAST v1.9, using IMGT germline references to assign V/J genes and CDR3. Reads with weak V/J assignments (E-value above 1e-6), missing CDR3, stop codons, out-of-frame junctions, or ambiguous translated residues were removed. V3J clonotypes were defined by identical inferred V gene, J gene, and CDR3 amino acid sequence. To compute the percentage overlap between repertoires, the number of shared unique clonotypes was divided by the size of the smaller repertoire. Repertoire richness was assessed with RTK rarefaction, the Chao1 estimator, and Recon v2.1 estimates of unobserved clonotypes. Generation probabilities for all TCRbeta clonotypes obtained by the gDNA method from several donors were computed using OLGA. The source is immuneACCESS, and TCRdb retained only in-frame sequences with V and J called. Part of the clones is not carried over; for the studies checked, unresolved V genes explain less than half of this, and the remainder is unexplained. V, J and clone size derive from that table, while D and trimming were established from the DNA sequence. Recorded for this sample are over a million clones; 95% to 99% of them occurred a single time. Less than 0.55% of the sample comes from the top ten.

Healthy HIV-negative adults with no recently reported acute infections or vaccinations were included as donors. Every donor was a Caucasian adult residing in Nashville, Tennessee, USA. CD4+ T cells were enriched by magnetic negative selection; naive cells were then positively selected on CD45RA, and the negative fraction formed the memory subset. Blood was obtained by leukapheresis, after which PBMCs were separated by Ficoll-Histopaque density gradient centrifugation and cryopreserved in liquid nitrogen vapor phase. Analytical flow cytometry was used to check the purity and quantity of each magnetically sorted T cell population. Genomic DNA was isolated from every sorted fraction and measured by UV absorbance on a Nanodrop 2000c. CDR1 is given as SGHNT and CDR2 as YYREEE, both from the germline V gene (reference sequence). From V the trimming removes 3 bases and from J it removes 0 bases, while the gene matches leave 3 bases of the junction unaccounted for. The CDR3 sequence holds 16 residues, the cysteine and phenylalanine included. Solely the CDR3 DNA is kept, with 48 bases framed from the first base.

As for this clone: The target of this receptor is not known. It has no much larger one-base neighbor in the sample; base qualities were not kept.

This sequence originates from a man aged 25 to 45 in good health. The sequencing sample was made of naive CD4+ T cells sorted from blood. The cell subset or site tag for this specimen amounts to: CD45RA+ positively selected. The chain is made from TRBV5-4 and TRBJ2-2; 9 nucleotides in the junction match TRBD1. The bases read TGTGCCAGCAGCTCGCACAGGGGGCCGAACACCGGGGAGCTGTTTTTT. Its coded protein is CASSSHRGPNTGELFF.